Presented here are 21 T cell receptor beta chains from one specimen sequenced in a study of tissue T cells after allogeneic stem cell transplantation. Produced via immunoSEQ multiplex PCR; TCRdb's table is partial and in-frame only. Of about 6,800 clones in the sample, less than 70% are singletons; the top ten hold roughly a fifth. This material consisted of duodenum tissue, taken at autopsy. The receptor set was obtained from a female donor of 60 years or more with lung cancer.

The chain employs TRBV11-2 and TRBJ1-4, with a tentative D call TRBD1 (6 bases). Germline V CDR1 and CDR2: SGHAT, FQNNGV. The CDR3 spans 15 residues. V lost 7 bases and J lost 5, with 17 bases in between. CDR3 DNA: TGTGCCAGCAACTTCGGTGGAGGGGGGAATGAAAAACTGTTTTTT. Protein product: CASNFGGGGNEKLFF.

This chain joins TRBV6-5 and TRBJ2-2; D unresolved. The CDR3 totals 13 residues. The germline V and J ends were trimmed by 6 bases and 1 base, with 6 bases remaining between them. CDR1 MNHEY and CDR2 SVGAGI come from the germline V gene. CDR3 sequence reads: CASRKGNTGELFF. The CDR3 DNA sequence: TGTGCCAGCAGGAAGGGGAACACCGGGGAGCTGTTTTTT.

J is TRBJ2-1 and V is TRBV2, with D possibly TRBD1 on 5 matching bases. CDR1 is SNHLY and CDR2 is FYNNEI in the germline V gene. The CDR3 length is 12 residues. Between the trimmed V and J ends, which lost 4 bases and 6 bases, there was a span of 7 bases. CDR3 region: CASSARGNEQFF. In DNA, the CDR3 is TGTGCCAGCAGTGCTAGGGGCAATGAGCAGTTCTTC. Using reference TRBV2 and TRBJ2-1 for the parts outside the CDR3, the full variable domain is EPEVTQTPSHQVTQMGQEVILRCVPISNHLYFYWYRQILGQKVEFLVSFYNNEISEKSEIFDDQFSVERPDGSNFTLKIRSTKLEDSAMYFCASSARGNEQFFGPGTRLTVL.

V and J are TRBV7-3 and TRBJ2-6; D might be TRBD1 (6 bases). Trimming removed 4 bases from V and 3 bases from J, with 13 bases in between. The CDR3 length is 16 residues. CDR1 SGHTA and CDR2 FQGTGA come from the germline V gene. Written as DNA, the CDR3 is TGTGCCAGCAGCTCAAACCCAGGGGTTGGGGCCAACGTCCTGACTTTC. Its protein is CASSSNPGVGANVLTF.

This clone was observed a handful of times. The chain employs TRBV11-3 and TRBJ2-1, with 10 bases lining up with TRBD2. V was pared by 4 bases and J by 7 bases, with 7 bases of the junction left unmatched. Germline loops: CDR1 SGHNT, CDR2 YENEEA. This CDR3 comprises 15 residues. In DNA, the CDR3 is TGTGCCAGCAGCTCTAGCGGGGGCCAGAGGAATGAGCAGTTCTTC. Protein: CASSSSGGQRNEQFF.

A remark on this clone: One junction end disagrees with the germline gene, perhaps due to a read error. The chain combines TRBV7-9 with TRBJ2-7; 10 bases map to TRBD2. The CDR3 runs 14 residues. Looked up from germline, CDR1 is SEHNR and CDR2 is FQNEAQ (reference sequence). The DNA for the CDR3 is TGTGCCAGCAGCGTAGCGGGAGGAAGGAGCGAGCAGTACTTC. Translated, it gives CASSVAGGRSEQYF.

A few counts support this clone. CDR3 DNA: TGTGCCACCAGCAGAGATAGGGGGGCTGAAAAACTGTTTTTT. Protein: CATSRDRGAEKLFF. The chain employs TRBV15 and TRBJ1-4; possible D gene TRBD1, 6 bases. Deletions cut 0 bases from V and 7 bases from J, with 9 bases between. The CDR3 extends over 14 amino acids. Germline-derived CDR1 and CDR2 are LNHNV and YYDKDF (reference sequence). Complete variable domain (other parts from reference TRBV15 and TRBJ1-4): DAMVIQNPRYQVTQFGKPVTLSCSQTLNHNVMYWYQQKSSQAPKLLFHYYDKDFNNEADTPDNFQSRRPNTSFCFLDIRSPGLGDTAMYLCATSRDRGAEKLFFGSGTQLSVL.

The table lists this clone with a few counts. This specimen includes other DNA sequences encoding the same CDR3. The rearrangement links TRBV6-1 to TRBJ1-2; D not resolved. The CDR3 covers 12 residues. Germline CDR1 reads MNHNS; CDR2 reads SASEGT. V lost 2 bases and J 4 bases, leaving 5 bases between the germline ends. This chain's CDR3 is CASSERLYGYTF. DNA of the CDR3: TGTGCCAGCAGTGAACGACTCTATGGCTACACCTTC.

This chain's CDR3 is CASTKTTSSGRTGELFF. The CDR3 bases are TGTGCCAGCACCAAAACGACGTCCTCGGGCAGGACCGGGGAGCTGTTTTTT. J is TRBJ2-2 and V is TRBV2; D is ambiguous. V dropped 7 bases and J dropped 5 bases, with 23 bases sitting between them. Germline assignment: CDR1 SNHLY and CDR2 FYNNEI. This CDR3 has 17 amino acids.

The chain has TRBV4-1 and TRBJ2-3, with a possible D match to TRBD2 (5 bases). Looked up from germline, CDR1 is MGHRA and CDR2 is YSYEKL. Trimming cost V 1 base and J 1 base, with 12 bases left between them. The CDR3 is 16 amino acids. CDR3 coding DNA: TGCGCCAGCAGCCAAGTGTTTGGGCGGGGCACAGATACGCAGTATTTT. Its translation: CASSQVFGRGTDTQYF.

This clone is classed as medium-sized. This sequence joins TRBV6-2 or TRBV6-3 and TRBJ1-5, with 8 positions matching TRBD1. The length of the CDR3 is 15 residues. Germline V gives CDR1 MNHEY, CDR2 SVGEGT. V lost 6 bases and J lost 2; bases outside the gene matches: 6. The chain's CDR3 is CASSQGAGGNQPQHF. The CDR3 DNA reads as TGTGCCAGCAGCCAGGGGGCGGGGGGCAATCAGCCCCAGCATTTT.

The V call is TRBV30, the J call TRBJ2-7; 14 positions match TRBD2. With 0 bases clipped from V and 6 bases from J, the junction kept 7 bases outside the gene matches. Germline V gene data show CDR1 as GTSNPN and CDR2 as SVGIG (reference sequence). There are 16 residues in the CDR3. The CDR3 reads CAWSVPTSGGAGEQYF. In nucleotides, the CDR3 is TGTGCCTGGAGTGTACCGACTAGCGGGGGGGCCGGCGAGCAGTACTTC.

The sample holds a few counts of this clone. The chain carries TRBV28 and TRBJ1-2, with D possibly TRBD1 on 6 matching bases. The germline V gene has CDR1 MDHEN and CDR2 SYDVKM. The CDR3 length is 14 residues. V was pared by 7 bases and J by 6 bases, with 18 bases between. The CDR3 nucleotides are TGTGCCAGCACAATCGGACAGAGTCTCAATGGCTACACCTTC. It specifies CASTIGQSLNGYTF.

The chain has TRBV6-5 and TRBJ2-1; the D gene is possibly TRBD2 (6 bases). Per germline, CDR1 MNHEY and CDR2 SVGAGI. The CDR3 is 14 residues long. Trimming stripped 8 bases from V and 0 bases from J, with 11 bases between. The CDR3 loop is CASSRGSSYNEQFF. CDR3 bases: TGTGCCAGCTCTCGGGGGAGCTCCTACAATGAGCAGTTCTTC.

The chain has TRBV5-1 and TRBJ2-2; D is unclear. The CDR3 totals 13 residues. Germline CDR1 reads SGHRS; CDR2 reads YFSETQ. V lost 4 bases, J lost 6 bases, and 10 bases lay in between. The CDR3 protein is CASSVGGAGELFF. The DNA for the CDR3 is TGCGCCAGCAGCGTGGGTGGCGCCGGGGAGCTGTTTTTT.

This chain connects TRBV2 to TRBJ2-1; a possible D gene is TRBD2 (6 bases). Germline values: CDR1 SNHLY, CDR2 FYNNEI. Trimming pared 4 bases from V and 9 bases from J, leaving 10 bases between. The CDR3 is 12 amino acids. CDR3 DNA: TGTGCCAGCAGTGGCCCCGGGGGTGAGCAGTTCTTC. This translates into CASSGPGGEQFF.

The rearrangement joins TRBV4-3 to TRBJ2-7; tentatively, D is TRBD1 (5 bases). This CDR3 spans 15 amino acids. Per the germline V gene, CDR1 is LGHNA and CDR2 is YSLEER. Between the trimmed V and J ends, which lost 2 bases and 3 bases, there was a span of 14 bases. CDR3 sequence reads: CASSQNAGPGYEQYF. In DNA, the CDR3 is TGCGCCAGCAGCCAAAATGCAGGGCCAGGCTACGAGCAGTACTTC.

V usage is TRBV20-1 and J usage is TRBJ2-7, with D perhaps matching TRBD1 (5 bases). Trimming removed 5 bases at V and 5 bases at J, with 10 bases between. The CDR3 covers 11 residues. Germline values: CDR1 DFQATT, CDR2 SNEGSKA (reference sequence). The CDR3 nucleotides read TGCAGTGCTGATCAGGGTGACGAGCAGTACTTC. This encodes CSADQGDEQYF.

V and J are TRBV25-1 and TRBJ1-1, with TRBD1 matching over 11 bases. The CDR3 runs 15 residues. Germline trimming cut 6 bases from V and 1 base from J; bases unmatched to any gene: 4. CDR1 and CDR2 (germline): MGHDK, SYGVNS. In DNA, the CDR3 is TGTGCCAGCAGATCCGGGACAGGGGGGAACACTGAAGCTTTCTTT. It translates to CASRSGTGGNTEAFF.

This chain links TRBV6-2 or TRBV6-3 with TRBJ1-1, with no clear D. Trimming took 2 bases from V and 1 from J, leaving 11 bases between them. This CDR3 region has 15 residues. Germline V gene data show CDR1 as MNHEY and CDR2 as SVGEGT. The CDR3 region is CASSYARPRNTEAFF. The DNA of the CDR3 is TGTGCCAGCAGTTACGCAAGGCCTCGGAACACTGAAGCTTTCTTT.

This clone was observed a handful of times. The V call is TRBV19, the J call TRBJ1-2, with D perhaps TRBD1 (6 bases). The ends were cut back, 11 bases at V and 8 bases at J, with 21 bases in the middle. The length of the CDR3 is 13 residues. Looked up from germline, CDR1 is LNHDA and CDR2 is SQIVND (reference sequence). CDR3 sequence reads: CAGSFGGGYGYTF. The CDR3 nucleotides are TGTGCCGGTTCTTTTGGTGGGGGCTACGGCTACACCTTC.